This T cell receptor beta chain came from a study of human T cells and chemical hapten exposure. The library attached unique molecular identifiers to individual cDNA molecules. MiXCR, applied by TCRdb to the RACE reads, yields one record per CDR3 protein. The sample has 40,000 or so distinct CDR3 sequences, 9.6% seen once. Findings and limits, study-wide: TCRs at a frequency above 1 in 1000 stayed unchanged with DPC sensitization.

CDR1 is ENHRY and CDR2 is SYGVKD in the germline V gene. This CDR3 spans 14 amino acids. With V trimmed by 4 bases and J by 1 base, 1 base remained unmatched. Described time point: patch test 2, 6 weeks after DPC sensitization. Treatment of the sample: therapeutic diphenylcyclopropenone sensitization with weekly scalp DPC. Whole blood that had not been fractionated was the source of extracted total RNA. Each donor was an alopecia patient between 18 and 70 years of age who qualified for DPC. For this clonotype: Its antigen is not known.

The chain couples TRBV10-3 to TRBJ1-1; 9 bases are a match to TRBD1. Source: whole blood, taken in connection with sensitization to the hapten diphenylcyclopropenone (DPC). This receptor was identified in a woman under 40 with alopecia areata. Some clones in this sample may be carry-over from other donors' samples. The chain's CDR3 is CAISAGQGNTEAFF. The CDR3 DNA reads TGTGCCATCAGTGCGGGACAGGGGAACACTGAAGCTTTCTTT.